The clone carrying this T cell receptor beta chain was seen only once. The repertoire was sequenced with immunoSEQ multiplex PCR; TCRdb's copy has only in-frame clones and lacks some. There are 150,000 to 200,000 clones in the sample; 80% to 85% occur only once, and approximately 2.4% lies in the top ten. The entry originates in a study of blood T cell repertoires in COVID-19. Study at large: Some COVID-19 samples were acute and others convalescent; all came from the United States, Italy and Spain.

V lost 2 bases, J lost 4 bases, and 15 bases lay in between. CDR3 length: 17 amino acids. Germline CDR1 reads MGHDK; CDR2 reads SYGVNS. J is TRBJ1-6 and V is TRBV25-1; D not certain. Sequenced input: peripheral blood. This TCR derives from a human donor with acute or convalescent COVID-19. The donor label of this sample is uncertain. CDR3 in DNA: TGTGCCAGCAGTGAAAGCCCAGCGGGGTTTTATAATTCACCCCTCCACTTT. Residues: CASSESPAGFYNSPLHF.